This TCR beta chain was captured in a study of TIL therapy for anti-PD-1-resistant metastatic lung cancer. The CDR3 totals 15 residues. With 0 bases removed from V and 4 bases from J, the gap between germline ends came to 12 bases. Per germline, CDR1 LGHNA and CDR2 YSLEER. Sample share makes this clone large. The identical CDR3 is also encoded by other nucleotide sequences in the sample. The immunoSEQ assay was v3. Each library reached roughly 2 million read pairs, or about 5-6 million at deep level. TCRdb keeps only in-frame clones here, not all; method: immunoSEQ multiplex PCR. This table has about 26,000 clones, 72% appearing once. Noted time point: pre-treatment sample, taken before nivolumab and TIL therapy. The tumor samples were excised metastases, mostly pleural nodules or supraclavicular lymph nodes. Tumor harvest preceded PD-1/PD-L1 blockade, followed by nivolumab treatment.

This clonotype was sampled from a person aged 25-85 years with non-small cell lung cancer. This material consisted of tumor tissue, taken at baseline. This chain joins TRBV4-3 and TRBJ1-1; D may be TRBD1 (6 bases). This chain's CDR3 is CASSQEGGGGTEAFF. The DNA for the CDR3 is TGCGCCAGCAGCCAAGAGGGCGGGGGCGGCACTGAAGCTTTCTTT.